This T cell receptor (beta chain) was sequenced in a study of T cell responses to AZD1222 COVID-19 vaccine. The protocol was immunoSEQ multiplex PCR, while the TCRdb copy is restricted to in-frame clones and leaves out a portion. This sample has about 160,000 clones, with 85% to 95% found just once. Study outcomes and limitations: Increases in Spike-specific TCR breadth and depth were seen after two AZD1222 doses. Repertoire sampling happened only post peak T cell response.

This clone was recorded once. Its antigen is currently unknown. This CDR3 comprises 15 residues. In germline, CDR1 is GTSNPN, CDR2 SVGIG (reference sequence). Trimming shortened V by 2 bases and J by 7 bases, and 18 bases separated the two germline ends. J is TRBJ1-5 and V is TRBV30, with D possibly matching TRBD1 (5 bases). This clonotype was sampled from an adult in good health. This specimen consisted of peripheral blood, obtained on day 0 of AZD1222 vaccination. The CDR3 loop is CAWSSGYEGLQPQHF. As DNA, the CDR3 is TGTGCCTGGAGTTCAGGGTACGAGGGATTGCAGCCCCAGCATTTT.